The clone carrying this T cell receptor (beta chain) was counted a few times. What it binds is not known. The sample belongs to a study of regulatory T cells in long-lasting Graves disease. General observations from the study: Preferential use of TRBV28, TRBJ1-2 and TRBJ2-5 was seen in persistent disease.

The sample's time point: newly diagnosed GD, antithyroid drugs for less than 3 months. Preparation of the TCR library used RNA extracted from PBMCs. Arm-PCR of CDR3 regions and iRepertoire HTBI primers were the basis on which TCR beta libraries were built. TCRdb processed the multiplex PCR reads anew with MiXCR; each CDR3 protein has one entry. This table holds 550,000 to 650,000 distinct CDR3 sequences, about 16% found once. CDR1 is MNHEY and CDR2 is SMNVEV in the germline V gene (reference sequence). Trimming cost V 5 bases and J 3 bases; bases outside gene matches: 5. CDR3 length: 16 residues. The same sample was also studied in work on T cells in Graves' hyperthyroidism and ophthalmopathy. Per that study: Any patient presenting with uncontrolled infection, other autoimmune disease, pregnancy or lactation was left out.

The chain joins TRBV27 to TRBJ2-1; 12 bases are a match to TRBD2. The sequence came from a man aged 18 to 29 with Graves disease. This material consisted of peripheral blood mononuclear cells (PBMCs), taken at new diagnosis, from a patient treated with antithyroid drugs. DNA for the CDR3: TGTGCCAGCAGTCCGACTAGCGGGAGTTTCTACAATGAGCAGTTCTTC. This encodes CASSPTSGSFYNEQFF.